The present entry profiles one T cell receptor (beta chain) with its context. The antigen is unknown. This sample also contains other DNA sequences that code for the same CDR3. Here immunoSEQ multiplex PCR was the method, and the copy in TCRdb shows in-frame clones only, minus some. The table has around 2.1 million clones, almost 96% seen once. The CDR3 is 16 residues long. In germline, CDR1 is SGHRS, CDR2 YFSETQ. The V and J ends lost 0 bases and 0 bases respectively, with 7 bases between them. This specimen belongs to a study of shared clonotypes between healthy human individuals. Study-wide results and caveats: Larger estimated richness was generally recorded for naive subsets relative to memory subsets. Blood was the sole source, and tissue repertoires probably differ.

The origin of this receptor is a man between 18 and 35 years old in good health. The V gene is TRBV5-1, the J gene TRBJ1-6; D is undetermined. The sequencing sample was made of naive CD4+ T cells sorted from blood. Subset specified: CD45RA+ positively selected. Here the CDR3 DNA reads TGCGCCAGCAGCTTGGAAGGCAGCTCCTATAATTCACCCCTCCACTTT. Translation: CASSLEGSSYNSPLHF.